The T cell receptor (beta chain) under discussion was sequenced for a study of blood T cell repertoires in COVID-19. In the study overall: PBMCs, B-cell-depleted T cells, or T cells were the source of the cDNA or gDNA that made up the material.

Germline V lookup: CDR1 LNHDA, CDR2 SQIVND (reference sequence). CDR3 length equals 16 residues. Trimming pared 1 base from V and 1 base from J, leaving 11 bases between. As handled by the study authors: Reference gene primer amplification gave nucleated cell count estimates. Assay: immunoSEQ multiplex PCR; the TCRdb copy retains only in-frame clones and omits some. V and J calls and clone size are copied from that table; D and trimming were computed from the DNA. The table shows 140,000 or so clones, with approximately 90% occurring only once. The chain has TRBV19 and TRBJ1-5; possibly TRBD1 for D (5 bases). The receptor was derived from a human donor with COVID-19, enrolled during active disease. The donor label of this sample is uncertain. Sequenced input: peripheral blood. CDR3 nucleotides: TGTGCCAGTAGTATAGCGGGGACTCGCAGCAATCAGCCCCAGCATTTT. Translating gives CASSIAGTRSNQPQHF. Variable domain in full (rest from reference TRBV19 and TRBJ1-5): DGGITQSPKYLFRKEGQNVTLSCEQNLNHDAMYWYRQDPGQGLRLIYYSQIVNDFQKGDIAEGYSVSREKKESFPLTVTSAQKNPTAFYLCASSIAGTRSNQPQHFGDGTRLSIL.